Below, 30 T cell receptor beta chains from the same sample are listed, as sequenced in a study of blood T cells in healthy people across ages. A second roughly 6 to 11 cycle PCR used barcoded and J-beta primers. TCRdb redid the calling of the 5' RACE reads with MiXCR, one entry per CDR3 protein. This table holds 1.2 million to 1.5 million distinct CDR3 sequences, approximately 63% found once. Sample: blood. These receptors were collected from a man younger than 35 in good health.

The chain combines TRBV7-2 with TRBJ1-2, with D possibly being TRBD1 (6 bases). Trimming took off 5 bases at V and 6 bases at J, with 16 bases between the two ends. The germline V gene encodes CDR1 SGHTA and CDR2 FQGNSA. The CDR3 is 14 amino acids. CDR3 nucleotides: TGTGCCAGCAGCCCAGGGGACAAGGAGGATGGCTACACCTTC. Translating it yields CASSPGDKEDGYTF.

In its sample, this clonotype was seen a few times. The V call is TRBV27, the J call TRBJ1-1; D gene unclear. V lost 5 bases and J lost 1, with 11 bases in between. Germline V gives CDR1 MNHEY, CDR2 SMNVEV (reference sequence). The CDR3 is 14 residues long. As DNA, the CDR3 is TGTGCCAGCAGTGTTGTGAGCGGGAACACTGAAGCTTTCTTT. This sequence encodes CASSVVSGNTEAFF.

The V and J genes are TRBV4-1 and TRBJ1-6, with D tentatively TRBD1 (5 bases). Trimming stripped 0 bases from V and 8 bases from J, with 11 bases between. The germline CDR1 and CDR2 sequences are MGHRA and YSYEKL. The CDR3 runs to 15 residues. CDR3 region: CASSQDRQGYSPLHF. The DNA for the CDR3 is TGCGCCAGCAGCCAAGATCGGCAGGGTTATTCACCCCTCCACTTT.

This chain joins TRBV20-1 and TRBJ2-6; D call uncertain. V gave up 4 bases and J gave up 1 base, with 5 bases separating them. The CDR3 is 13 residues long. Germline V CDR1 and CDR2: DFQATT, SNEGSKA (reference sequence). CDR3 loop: CSAKRSGANVLTF. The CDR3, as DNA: TGCAGTGCTAAAAGGTCTGGGGCCAACGTCCTGACTTTC.

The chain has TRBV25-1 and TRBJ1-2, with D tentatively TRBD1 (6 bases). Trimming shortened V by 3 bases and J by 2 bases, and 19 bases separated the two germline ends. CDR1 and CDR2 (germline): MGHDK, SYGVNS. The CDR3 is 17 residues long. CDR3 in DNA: TGTGCCAGCAGTGATCCAGGGGCTGGGACGATAAACTATGGCTACACCTTC. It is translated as CASSDPGAGTINYGYTF.

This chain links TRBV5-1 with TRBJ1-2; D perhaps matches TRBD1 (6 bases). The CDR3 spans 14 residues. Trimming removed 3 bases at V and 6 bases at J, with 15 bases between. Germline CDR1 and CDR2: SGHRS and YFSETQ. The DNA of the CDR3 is TGCGCCAGCAGCTGGGGGGACAACCCTGATGGCTACACCTTC. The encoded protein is CASSWGDNPDGYTF.

CDR3 nucleotide sequence: TGTGCCAGCAGTTACCTATCCGGGCCCCAGCATTTT. This gives the protein CASSYLSGPQHF. The gene calls are TRBV6-2 or TRBV6-3 and TRBJ1-5, with D uncertain. The CDR3 spans 12 residues. V lost 2 bases to trimming and J lost 9 bases, with 8 bases between them. Germline lookup yields CDR1 MNHEY and CDR2 SVGEGT.

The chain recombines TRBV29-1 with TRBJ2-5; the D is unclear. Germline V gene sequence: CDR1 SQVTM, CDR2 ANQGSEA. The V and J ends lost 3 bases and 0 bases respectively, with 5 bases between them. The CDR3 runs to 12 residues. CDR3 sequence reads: CSVENYQETQYF. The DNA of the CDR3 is TGCAGCGTTGAGAACTACCAAGAGACCCAGTACTTC.

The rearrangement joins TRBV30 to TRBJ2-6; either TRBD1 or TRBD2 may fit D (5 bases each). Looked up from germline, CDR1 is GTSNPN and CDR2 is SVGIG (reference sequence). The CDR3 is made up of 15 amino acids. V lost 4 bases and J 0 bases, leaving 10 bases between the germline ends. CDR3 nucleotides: TGTGCCTGGAATCGGGGCCCCTCTGGGGCCAACGTCCTGACTTTC. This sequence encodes CAWNRGPSGANVLTF.

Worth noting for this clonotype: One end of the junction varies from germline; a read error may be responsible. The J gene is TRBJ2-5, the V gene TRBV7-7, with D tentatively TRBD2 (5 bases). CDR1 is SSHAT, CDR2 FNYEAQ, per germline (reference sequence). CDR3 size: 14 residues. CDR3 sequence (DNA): TGTGCTAGCAGCTTAGTCGGGGAGACTGCGACCCAGTACTTC. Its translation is CASSLVGETATQYF.

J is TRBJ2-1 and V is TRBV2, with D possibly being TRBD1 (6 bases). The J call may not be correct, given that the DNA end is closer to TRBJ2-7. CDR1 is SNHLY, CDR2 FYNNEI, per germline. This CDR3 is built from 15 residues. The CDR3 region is CASSPWGLAVDEQYF. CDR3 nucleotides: TGTGCCAGCAGTCCCTGGGGGCTAGCTGTGGATGAGCAGTACTTC.

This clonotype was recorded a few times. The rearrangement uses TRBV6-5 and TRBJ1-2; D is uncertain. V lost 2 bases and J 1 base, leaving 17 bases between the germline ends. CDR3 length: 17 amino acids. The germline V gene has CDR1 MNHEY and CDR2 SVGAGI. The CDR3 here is CASSYQNIGQFNYGYTF. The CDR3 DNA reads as TGTGCCAGCAGTTACCAGAATATAGGGCAGTTTAACTATGGCTACACCTTC.

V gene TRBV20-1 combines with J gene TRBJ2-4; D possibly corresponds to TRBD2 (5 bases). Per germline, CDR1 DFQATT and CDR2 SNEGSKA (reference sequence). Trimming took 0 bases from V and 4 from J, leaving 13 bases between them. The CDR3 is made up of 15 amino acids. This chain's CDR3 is CSARDGSASKNIQYF. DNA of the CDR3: TGCAGTGCTAGAGATGGGAGTGCTTCAAAAAACATTCAGTACTTC.

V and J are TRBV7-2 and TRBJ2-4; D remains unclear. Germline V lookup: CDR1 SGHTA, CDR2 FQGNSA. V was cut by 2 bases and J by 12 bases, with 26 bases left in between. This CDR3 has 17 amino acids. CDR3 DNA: TGTGCCAGCAGCTTAATCGGCTGGACCGCAGTTGGGGTGGATCAGTACTTC. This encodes CASSLIGWTAVGVDQYF.

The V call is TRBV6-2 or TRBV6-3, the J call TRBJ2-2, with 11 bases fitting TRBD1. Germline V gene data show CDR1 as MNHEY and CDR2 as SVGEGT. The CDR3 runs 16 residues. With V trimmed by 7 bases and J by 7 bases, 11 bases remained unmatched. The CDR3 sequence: CASTPRDRGKGGELFF. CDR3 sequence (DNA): TGTGCCAGCACCCCACGGGACAGGGGGAAGGGCGGGGAGCTGTTTTTT.

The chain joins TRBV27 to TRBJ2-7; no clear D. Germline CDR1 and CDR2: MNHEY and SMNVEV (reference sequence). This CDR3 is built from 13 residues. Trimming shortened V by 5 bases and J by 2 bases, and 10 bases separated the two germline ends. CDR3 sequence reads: CASSVTEAYEQYF. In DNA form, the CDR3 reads TGTGCCAGCAGTGTAACAGAAGCCTACGAGCAGTACTTC.

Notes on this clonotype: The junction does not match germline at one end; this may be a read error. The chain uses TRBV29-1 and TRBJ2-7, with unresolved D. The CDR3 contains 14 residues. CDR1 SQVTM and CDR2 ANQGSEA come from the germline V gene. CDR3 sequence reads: CSVVRSESSYGQYF. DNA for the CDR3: TGCAGCGTTGTTAGGTCAGAGAGCTCCTACGGGCAGTACTTC.

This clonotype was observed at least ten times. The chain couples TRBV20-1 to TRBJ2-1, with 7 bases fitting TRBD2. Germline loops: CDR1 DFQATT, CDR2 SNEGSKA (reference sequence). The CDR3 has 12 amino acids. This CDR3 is CSGEGSYNEQFF. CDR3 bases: TGCAGCGGGGAGGGCTCCTACAATGAGCAGTTCTTC.

The CDR3 DNA is TGTGCCAGCAGCTCCAGTGCGGGACAAGTTTACAATGAGCAGTTCTTC. Amino acids: CASSSSAGQVYNEQFF. V is TRBV7-2 and J is TRBJ2-1; tentatively, D is TRBD1 or TRBD2 (6 bases each). The ends were cut back, 4 bases at V and 4 bases at J, with 17 bases in the middle. Germline V gene data show CDR1 as SGHTA and CDR2 as FQGNSA. There are 16 residues in the CDR3.

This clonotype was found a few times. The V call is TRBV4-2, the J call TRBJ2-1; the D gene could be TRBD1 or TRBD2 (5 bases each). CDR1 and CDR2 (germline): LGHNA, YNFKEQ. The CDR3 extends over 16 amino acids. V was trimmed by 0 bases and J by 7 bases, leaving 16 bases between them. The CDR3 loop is CASSQDRGLEGNEQFF. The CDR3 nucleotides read TGTGCCAGCAGCCAAGATCGGGGCCTCGAGGGGAATGAGCAGTTCTTC.

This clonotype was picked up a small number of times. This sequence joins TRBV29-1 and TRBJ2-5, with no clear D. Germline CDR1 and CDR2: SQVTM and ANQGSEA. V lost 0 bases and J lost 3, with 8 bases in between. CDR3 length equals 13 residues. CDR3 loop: CSVEDGGEETQYF. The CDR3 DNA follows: TGCAGCGTTGAAGACGGCGGTGAAGAGACCCAGTACTTC. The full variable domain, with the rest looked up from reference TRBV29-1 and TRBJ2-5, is SAVISQKPSRDICQRGTSLTIQCQVDSQVTMMFWYRQQPGQSLTLIATANQGSEATYESGFVIDKFPISRPNLTFSTLTVSNMSPEDSSIYLCSVEDGGEETQYFGPGTRLLVL.

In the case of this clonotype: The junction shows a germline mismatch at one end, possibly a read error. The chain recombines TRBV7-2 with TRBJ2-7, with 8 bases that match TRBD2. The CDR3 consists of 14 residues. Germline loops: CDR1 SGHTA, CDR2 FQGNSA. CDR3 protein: CVSSFGTRAYEQYF. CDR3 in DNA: TGTGTCAGCAGCTTTGGGACTAGGGCCTACGAGCAGTACTTC.

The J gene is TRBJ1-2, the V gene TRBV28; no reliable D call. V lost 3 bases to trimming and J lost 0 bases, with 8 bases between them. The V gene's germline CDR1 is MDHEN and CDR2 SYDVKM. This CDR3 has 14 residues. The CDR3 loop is CASSLPGTNYGYTF. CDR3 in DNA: TGTGCCAGCAGTTTGCCGGGAACTAACTATGGCTACACCTTC.

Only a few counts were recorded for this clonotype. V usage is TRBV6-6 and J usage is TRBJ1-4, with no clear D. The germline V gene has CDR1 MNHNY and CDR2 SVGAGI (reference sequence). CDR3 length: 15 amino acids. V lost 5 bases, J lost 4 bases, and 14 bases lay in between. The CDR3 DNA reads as TGTGCCAGCAGTCCTTACAAGCGCGGTAATGAAAAACTGTTTTTT. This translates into CASSPYKRGNEKLFF.

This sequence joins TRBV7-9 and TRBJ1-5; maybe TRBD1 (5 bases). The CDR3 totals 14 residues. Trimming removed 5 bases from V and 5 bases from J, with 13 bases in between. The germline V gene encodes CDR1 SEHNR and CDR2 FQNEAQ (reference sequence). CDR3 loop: CASSARDGYQPQHF. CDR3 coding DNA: TGTGCCAGCAGCGCCCGGGACGGGTATCAGCCCCAGCATTTT.

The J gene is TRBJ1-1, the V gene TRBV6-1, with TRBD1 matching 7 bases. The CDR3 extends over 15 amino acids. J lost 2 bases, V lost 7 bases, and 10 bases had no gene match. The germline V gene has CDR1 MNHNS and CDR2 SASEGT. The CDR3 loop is CASTPWGTANTEAFF. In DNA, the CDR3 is TGTGCCAGCACTCCCTGGGGGACAGCCAACACTGAAGCTTTCTTT.

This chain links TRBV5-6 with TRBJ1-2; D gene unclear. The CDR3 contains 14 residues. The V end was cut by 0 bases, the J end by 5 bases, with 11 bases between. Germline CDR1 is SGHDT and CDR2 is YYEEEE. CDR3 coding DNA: TGTGCCAGCAGCTTGGGGCTAGAACGGTATGGCTACACCTTC. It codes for CASSLGLERYGYTF.

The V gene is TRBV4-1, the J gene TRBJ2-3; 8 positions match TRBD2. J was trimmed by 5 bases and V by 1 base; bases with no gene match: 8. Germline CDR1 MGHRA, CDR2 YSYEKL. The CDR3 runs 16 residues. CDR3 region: CASSQALAGRVDTQYF. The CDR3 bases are TGCGCCAGCAGCCAAGCCTTAGCGGGAAGGGTAGATACGCAGTATTTT.

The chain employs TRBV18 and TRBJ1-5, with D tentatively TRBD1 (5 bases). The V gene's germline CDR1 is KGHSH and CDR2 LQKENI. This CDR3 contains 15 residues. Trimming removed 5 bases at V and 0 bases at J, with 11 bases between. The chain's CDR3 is CASSATVVSNQPQHF. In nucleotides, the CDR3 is TGTGCCAGCTCAGCGACAGTGGTTAGCAATCAGCCCCAGCATTTT.

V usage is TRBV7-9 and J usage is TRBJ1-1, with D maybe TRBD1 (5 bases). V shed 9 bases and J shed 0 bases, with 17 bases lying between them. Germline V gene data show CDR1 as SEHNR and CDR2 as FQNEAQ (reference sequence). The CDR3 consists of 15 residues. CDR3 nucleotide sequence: TGTGCCAGTCGGACCGAGGGGTGGGTGAACACTGAAGCTTTCTTT. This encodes CASRTEGWVNTEAFF.